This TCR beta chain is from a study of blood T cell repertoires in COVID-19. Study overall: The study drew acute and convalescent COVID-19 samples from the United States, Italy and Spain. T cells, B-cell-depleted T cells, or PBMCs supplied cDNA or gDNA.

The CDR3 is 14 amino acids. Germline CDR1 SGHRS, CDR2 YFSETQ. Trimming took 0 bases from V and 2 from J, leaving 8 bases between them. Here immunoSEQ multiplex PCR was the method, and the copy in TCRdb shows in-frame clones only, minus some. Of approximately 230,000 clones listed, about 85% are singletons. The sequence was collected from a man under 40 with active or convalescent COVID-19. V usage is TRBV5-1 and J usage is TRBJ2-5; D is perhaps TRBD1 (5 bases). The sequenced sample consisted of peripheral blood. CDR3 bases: TGCGCCAGCAGCTTGGGGACACTACAAGAGACCCAGTACTTC. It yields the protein CASSLGTLQETQYF.